The next 14 T cell receptor beta chains were all read from a single sample in a study of shared T cell receptors in the human thymus. The assay was immunoSEQ multiplex PCR, and TCRdb's table has in-frame clones only and misses some. In the table there are about 500,000 clones, 75% to 85% of which are singletons. The same specimen was also included in a second study, on human thymus T cells.

The material sequenced was thymocytes. The source is a boy under two years old with a congenital heart defect.

This clone was seen more than once but under ten times. The CDR3 is CASSIKQTEVNQPQHF. The CDR3 bases are TGTGCCAGTAGTATCAAACAGACCGAAGTAAATCAGCCCCAGCATTTT. This chain uses TRBV19 with TRBJ1-5, with D unresolved. Trimming shortened V by 3 bases and J by 4 bases, and 16 bases separated the two germline ends. The germline gives CDR1 LNHDA, CDR2 SQIVND (reference sequence). The CDR3 contains 16 residues.

In its sample, this clone was seen a few times. The V call is TRBV25-1, the J call TRBJ1-3; 9 bases are a match to TRBD1. The germline gives CDR1 MGHDK, CDR2 SYGVNS. The trim removed 0 bases at V and 8 bases at J, leaving 5 bases unmatched. The CDR3 contains 15 residues. CDR3 bases: TGTGCCAGCAGTGAATATTACAGGGGGCGGGACACCATATATTTT. The encoded protein is CASSEYYRGRDTIYF.

This chain uses TRBV10-3 with TRBJ2-5, with TRBD2 as a possible D gene (5 bases). The J call could be wrong; TRBJ2-7 is a better fit for the DNA end. Germline CDR1 is ENHRY and CDR2 is SYGVKD. The CDR3 has 17 amino acids. CDR3 bases: TGTGCCATCAGTGAACTTGGTCTTAAAGCGGTATACGACGAGCAGTACTTC. Translation gives CAISELGLKAVYDEQYF.

The V call is TRBV10-2, the J call TRBJ2-7; 15 bases fit TRBD2. V shed 2 bases, J shed 5 bases, and the junction held 10 bases outside the gene matches. The CDR3 has 18 amino acids. CDR1 is WSHSY and CDR2 is SAAADI in the germline V gene. Here the CDR3 reads CASSEPLLWTSGRDEQYF. CDR3 DNA: TGCGCCAGCAGTGAGCCGCTTTTGTGGACTAGCGGGAGGGACGAGCAGTACTTC.

This rearrangement joins TRBV21-1 to TRBJ2-2; the tabulated D call, TRBD1, remains unverified against the DNA. TRBV21-1 is a documented pseudogene. The CDR3 has 15 amino acids. For the CDR3, the DNA is TGTGCCAGCAGCAACCGGGACATCCACACCGGGGAGCTGTTTTTT. It is translated as CASSNRDIHTGELFF.

V gene TRBV30 combines with J gene TRBJ1-4; the D gene is possibly TRBD1 (6 bases). The CDR3 extends over 13 amino acids. V lost 4 bases, J lost 8 bases, and 14 bases lay in between. Germline V gene data show CDR1 as GTSNPN and CDR2 as SVGIG (reference sequence). For the CDR3, the DNA is TGTGCCTGGAAATGGCAGGGGCCCGAAAAACTGTTTTTT. This sequence encodes CAWKWQGPEKLFF. The full variable domain, rest sourced from reference TRBV30 and TRBJ1-4, is SQTIHQWPATLVQPVGSPLSLECTVEGTSNPNLYWYRQAAGRGLQLLFYSVGIGQISSEVPQNLSASRPQDRQFILSSKKLLLSDSGFYLCAWKWQGPEKLFFGSGTQLSVL.

As for this clone: The junction differs from germline at one of its ends, possibly a read error. The chain couples TRBV27 to TRBJ2-3, with D perhaps matching TRBD2 (6 bases). The CDR3 runs to 17 residues. In germline, CDR1 is MNHEY, CDR2 SMNVEV (reference sequence). CDR3 DNA sequence: TGTGCCAGCAGTCCGGGACTGCCGGGGCGGCACACACATACGCAGTATTTT. Protein: CASSPGLPGRHTHTQYF.

Here the CDR3 reads CASSPEGLAGPGELFF. DNA of the CDR3: TGTGCCAGCAGCCCAGAGGGGCTAGCGGGACCCGGGGAGCTGTTTTTT. The chain is built from TRBV5-6 and TRBJ2-2, with 9 bases matching TRBD2. Germline lookup yields CDR1 SGHDT and CDR2 YYEEEE. The junction had 10 bases not matched to a gene; V was cut back by 4 bases and J by 6 bases. CDR3 length: 16 residues.

This chain joins TRBV14 and TRBJ2-4; TRBD1 matches 9 bases. The germline CDR1 and CDR2 sequences are SGHDN and FVKESK. V shed 6 bases, J shed 7 bases, and the junction held 7 bases outside the gene matches. CDR3 length: 14 residues. The CDR3 DNA follows: TGTGCCAGCAGTCCCGGGACAGGGAGTAACATTCAGTACTTC. This translates into CASSPGTGSNIQYF.

This clone was observed once. The rearrangement links TRBV5-1 to TRBJ2-2; TRBD1 agrees at 7 bases. J lost 4 bases, V lost 4 bases, and 7 bases had no gene match. The CDR3 runs 15 residues. Per germline, CDR1 SGHRS and CDR2 YFSETQ. The CDR3: CASSLVPGGTGELFF. CDR3 nucleotides: TGCGCCAGCAGCCTGGTTCCAGGGGGCACCGGGGAGCTGTTTTTT.

The J gene is TRBJ2-1, the V gene TRBV7-6, with 10 bases lining up with TRBD1. V was pared by 4 bases and J by 10 bases, with 13 bases of the junction left unmatched. Germline assignment: CDR1 SGHVS and CDR2 FNYEAQ. This CDR3 has 16 amino acids. The CDR3 here is CASSSRQGAGLREQFF. CDR3 coding DNA: TGTGCCAGCAGCTCTAGACAGGGGGCAGGTTTGCGGGAGCAGTTCTTC.

V gene TRBV6-5 combines with J gene TRBJ1-5; 8 positions match TRBD1. The CDR3 consists of 15 residues. V shed 4 bases, J shed 1 base, and the junction held 3 bases outside the gene matches. Germline-derived CDR1 and CDR2 are MNHEY and SVGAGI. CDR3 in amino acids: CASSSDRASNQPQHF. The CDR3 nucleotides read TGTGCCAGCAGTTCGGACAGGGCGAGCAATCAGCCCCAGCATTTT.

The chain joins TRBV4-2 to TRBJ2-1; 10 bases agree with TRBD2. There are 15 residues in the CDR3. V trimming: 4 bases; J trimming: 6 bases; junction bases outside the gene matches: 6. Germline values: CDR1 LGHNA, CDR2 YNFKEQ. DNA for the CDR3: TGTGCCAGCAGCCCTAGGACTAGCGGATTCAATGAGCAGTTCTTC. This translates into CASSPRTSGFNEQFF.

This chain uses TRBV28 with TRBJ2-5; tentative D call: TRBD1 (5 bases). From germline, CDR1 is MDHEN and CDR2 SYDVKM. The CDR3 runs 14 residues. V lost 6 bases and J 7 bases, leaving 18 bases between the germline ends. CDR3 sequence: CASSLARRGGTQYF. CDR3 bases: TGTGCCAGCAGCTTAGCCCGTAGGGGCGGGACCCAGTACTTC.